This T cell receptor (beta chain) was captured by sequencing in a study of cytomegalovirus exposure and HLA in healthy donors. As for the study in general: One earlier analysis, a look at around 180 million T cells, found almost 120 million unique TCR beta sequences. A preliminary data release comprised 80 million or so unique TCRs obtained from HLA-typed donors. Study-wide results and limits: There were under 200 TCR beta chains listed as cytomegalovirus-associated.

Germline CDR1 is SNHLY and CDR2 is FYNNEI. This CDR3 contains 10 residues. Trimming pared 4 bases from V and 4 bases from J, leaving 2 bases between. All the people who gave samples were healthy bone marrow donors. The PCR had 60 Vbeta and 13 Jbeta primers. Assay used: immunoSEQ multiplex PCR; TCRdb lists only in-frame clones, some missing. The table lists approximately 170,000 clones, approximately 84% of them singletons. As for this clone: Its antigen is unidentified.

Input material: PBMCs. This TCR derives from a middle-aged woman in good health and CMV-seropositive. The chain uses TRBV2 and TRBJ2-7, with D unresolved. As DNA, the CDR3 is TGTGCCAGCAGTGTATACGAGCAGTACTTC. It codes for CASSVYEQYF.